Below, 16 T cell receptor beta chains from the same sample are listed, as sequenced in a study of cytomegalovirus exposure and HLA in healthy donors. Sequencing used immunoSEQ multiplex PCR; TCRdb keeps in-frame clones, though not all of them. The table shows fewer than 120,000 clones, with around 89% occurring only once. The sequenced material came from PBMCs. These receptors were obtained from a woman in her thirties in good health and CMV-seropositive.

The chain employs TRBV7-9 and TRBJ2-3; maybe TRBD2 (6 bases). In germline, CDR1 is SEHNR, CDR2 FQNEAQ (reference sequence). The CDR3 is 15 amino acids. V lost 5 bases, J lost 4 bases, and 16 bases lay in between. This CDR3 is CASSDLADWPDTQYF. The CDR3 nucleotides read TGTGCCAGCAGCGACTTAGCGGACTGGCCAGATACGCAGTATTTT.

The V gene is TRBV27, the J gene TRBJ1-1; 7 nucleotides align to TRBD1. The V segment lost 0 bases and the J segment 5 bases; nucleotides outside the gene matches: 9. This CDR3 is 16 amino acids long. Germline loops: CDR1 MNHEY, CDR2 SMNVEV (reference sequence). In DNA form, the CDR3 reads TGTGCCAGCAGTTTATCGGGCAGGGGGGCTGGGACTGAAGCTTTCTTT. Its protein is CASSLSGRGAGTEAFF.

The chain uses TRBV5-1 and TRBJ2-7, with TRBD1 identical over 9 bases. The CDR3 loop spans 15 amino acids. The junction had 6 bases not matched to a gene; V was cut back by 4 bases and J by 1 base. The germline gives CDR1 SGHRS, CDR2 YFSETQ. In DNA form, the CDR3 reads TGCGCCAGCAGCACGGGGACAGGGAATTCCTACGAGCAGTACTTC. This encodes CASSTGTGNSYEQYF.

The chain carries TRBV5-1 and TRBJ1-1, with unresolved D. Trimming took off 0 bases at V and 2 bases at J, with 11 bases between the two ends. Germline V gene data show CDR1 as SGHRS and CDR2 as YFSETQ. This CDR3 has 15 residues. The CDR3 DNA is TGCGCCAGCAGCTTGGCCTTGGGCCCAAACACTGAAGCTTTCTTT. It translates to CASSLALGPNTEAFF.

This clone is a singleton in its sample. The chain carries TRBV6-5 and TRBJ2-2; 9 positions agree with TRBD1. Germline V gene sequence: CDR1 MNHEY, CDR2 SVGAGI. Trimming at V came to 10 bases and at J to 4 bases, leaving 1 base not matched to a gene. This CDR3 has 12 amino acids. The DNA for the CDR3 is TGTGCCACGACAGGGGGCACCGGGGAGCTGTTTTTT. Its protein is CATTGGTGELFF.

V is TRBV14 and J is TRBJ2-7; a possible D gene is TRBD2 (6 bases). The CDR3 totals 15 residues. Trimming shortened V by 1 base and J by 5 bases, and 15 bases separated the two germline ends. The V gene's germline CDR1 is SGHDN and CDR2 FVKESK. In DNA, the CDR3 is TGTGCCAGCAGCCAAGTGGCGGGACCGATCCACGAGCAGTACTTC. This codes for CASSQVAGPIHEQYF.

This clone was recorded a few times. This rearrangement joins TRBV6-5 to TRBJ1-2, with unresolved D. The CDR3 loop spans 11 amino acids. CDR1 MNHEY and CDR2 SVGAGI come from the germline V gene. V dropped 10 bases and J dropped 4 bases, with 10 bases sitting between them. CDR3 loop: CATEGGYGYTF. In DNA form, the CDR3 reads TGTGCCACCGAGGGAGGCTATGGCTACACCTTC.

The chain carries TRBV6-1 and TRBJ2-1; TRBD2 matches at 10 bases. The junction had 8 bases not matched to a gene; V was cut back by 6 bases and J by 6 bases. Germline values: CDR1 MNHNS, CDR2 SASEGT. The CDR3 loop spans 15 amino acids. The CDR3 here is CASSPYLAGANEQFF. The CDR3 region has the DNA TGTGCCAGCAGCCCGTACCTAGCGGGAGCCAATGAGCAGTTCTTC.

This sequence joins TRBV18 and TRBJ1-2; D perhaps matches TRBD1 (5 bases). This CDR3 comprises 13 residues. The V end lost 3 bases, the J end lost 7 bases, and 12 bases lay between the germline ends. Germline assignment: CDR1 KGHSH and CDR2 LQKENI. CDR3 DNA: TGTGCCAGCTCACCGCTAGGGGAAATTGGCTACACCTTC. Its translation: CASSPLGEIGYTF.

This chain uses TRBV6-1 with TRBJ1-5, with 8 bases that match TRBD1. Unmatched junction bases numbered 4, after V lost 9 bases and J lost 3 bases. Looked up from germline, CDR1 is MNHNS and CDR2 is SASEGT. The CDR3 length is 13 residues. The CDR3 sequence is CASSGQVNQPQHF. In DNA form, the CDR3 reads TGTGCCAGTTCGGGACAGGTCAATCAGCCCCAGCATTTT.

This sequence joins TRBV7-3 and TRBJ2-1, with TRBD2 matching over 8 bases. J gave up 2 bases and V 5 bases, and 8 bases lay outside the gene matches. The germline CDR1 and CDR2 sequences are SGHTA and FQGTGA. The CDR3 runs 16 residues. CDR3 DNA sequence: TGTGCCAGCAGCCCGATTGGCGGGAGGCCCTACAATGAGCAGTTCTTC. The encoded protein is CASSPIGGRPYNEQFF.

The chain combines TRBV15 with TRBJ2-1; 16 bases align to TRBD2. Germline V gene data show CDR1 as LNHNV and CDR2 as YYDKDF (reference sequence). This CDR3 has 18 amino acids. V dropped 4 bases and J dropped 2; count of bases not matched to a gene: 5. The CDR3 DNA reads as TGTGCCACCAGCACATCCGGGACTAGCGGGAGGGCCTACAATGAGCAGTTCTTC. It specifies CATSTSGTSGRAYNEQFF.

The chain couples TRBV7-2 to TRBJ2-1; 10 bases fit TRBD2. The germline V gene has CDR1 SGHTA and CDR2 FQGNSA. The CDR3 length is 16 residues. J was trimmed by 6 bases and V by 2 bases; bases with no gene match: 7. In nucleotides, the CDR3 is TGTGCCAGCAGCTTACCCGTCCTAGCGGGAGTCAATGAGCAGTTCTTC. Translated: CASSLPVLAGVNEQFF.

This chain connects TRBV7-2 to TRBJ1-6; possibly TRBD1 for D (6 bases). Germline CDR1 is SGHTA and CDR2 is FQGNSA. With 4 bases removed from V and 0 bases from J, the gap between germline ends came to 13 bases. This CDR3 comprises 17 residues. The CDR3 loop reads CASSYRDTLSYNSPLHF. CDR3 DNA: TGTGCCAGCAGCTACCGGGACACCCTCTCCTATAATTCACCCCTCCACTTT.

DNA for the CDR3: TGTGCCAGCAGCATAACCGGAGGGGCTAGCTCCTACGAGCAGTACTTC. Residues: CASSITGGASSYEQYF. This chain joins TRBV13 and TRBJ2-7, with D maybe TRBD2 (6 bases). CDR1 and CDR2 from the germline V gene are PRHDT and FYEKMQ (reference sequence). With 5 bases removed from V and 0 bases from J, the gap between germline ends came to 17 bases. This CDR3 comprises 16 residues.

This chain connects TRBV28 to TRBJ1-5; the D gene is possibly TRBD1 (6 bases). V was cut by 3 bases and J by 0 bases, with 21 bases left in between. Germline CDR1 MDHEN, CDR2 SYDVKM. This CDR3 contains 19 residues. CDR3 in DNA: TGTGCCAGCAGTTTGTTCCCCTGGCGGACAGATACTAGCAATCAGCCCCAGCATTTT. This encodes CASSLFPWRTDTSNQPQHF.